This T cell receptor beta chain appears in the sequencing data of a study of control samples from healthy donors and cancer patients. The CDR3 has 14 residues. Between the trimmed V and J ends, which lost 6 bases and 1 base, there was a span of 13 bases. Looked up from germline, CDR1 is KGHSH and CDR2 is LQKENI. Measured with immunoSEQ multiplex PCR; TCRdb has only the in-frame clones, and not every one. The sample lists 100,000 to 120,000 clones, about 80% occurring once. The sequencing input was blood. The genes are TRBV18 and TRBJ2-7, with a possible D match to TRBD1 (5 bases). This TCR derives from a woman aged 45-60 years in good health. CDR3 region: CASSLDSTSYEQYF. The CDR3 region has the DNA TGTGCCAGCTCGTTAGACAGTACTTCCTACGAGCAGTACTTC.